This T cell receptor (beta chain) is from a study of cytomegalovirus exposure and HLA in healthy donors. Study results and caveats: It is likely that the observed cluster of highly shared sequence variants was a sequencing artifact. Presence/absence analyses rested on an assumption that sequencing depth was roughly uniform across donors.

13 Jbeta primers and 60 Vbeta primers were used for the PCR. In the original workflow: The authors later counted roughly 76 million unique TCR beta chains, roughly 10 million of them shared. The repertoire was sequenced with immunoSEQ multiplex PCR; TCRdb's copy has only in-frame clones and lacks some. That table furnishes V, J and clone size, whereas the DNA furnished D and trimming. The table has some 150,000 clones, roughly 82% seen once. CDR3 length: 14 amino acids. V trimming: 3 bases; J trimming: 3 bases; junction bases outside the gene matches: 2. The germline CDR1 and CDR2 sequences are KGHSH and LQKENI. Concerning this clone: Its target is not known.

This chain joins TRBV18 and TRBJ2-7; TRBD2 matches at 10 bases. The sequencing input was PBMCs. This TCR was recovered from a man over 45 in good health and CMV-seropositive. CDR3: CASSPSGRNYEQYF. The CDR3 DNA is TGTGCCAGCTCACCTAGCGGGAGGAACTACGAGCAGTACTTC.